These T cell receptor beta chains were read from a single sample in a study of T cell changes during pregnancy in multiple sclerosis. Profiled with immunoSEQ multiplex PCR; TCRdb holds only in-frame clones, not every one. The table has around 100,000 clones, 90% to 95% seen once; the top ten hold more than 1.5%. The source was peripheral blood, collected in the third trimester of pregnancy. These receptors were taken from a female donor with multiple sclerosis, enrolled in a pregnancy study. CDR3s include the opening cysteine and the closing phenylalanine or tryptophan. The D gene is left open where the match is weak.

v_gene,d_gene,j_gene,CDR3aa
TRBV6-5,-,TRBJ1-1,CASSWTEMNTEAFF
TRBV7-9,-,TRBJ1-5,CASSLERGRGINQPQHF
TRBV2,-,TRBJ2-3,CASSSGSTDTQYF
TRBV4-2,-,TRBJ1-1,CASSQDSGGRDTEAFF
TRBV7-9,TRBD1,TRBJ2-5,CASSLDGQGAEETQYF
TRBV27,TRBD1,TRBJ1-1,CASSSNAGGPTEAFF
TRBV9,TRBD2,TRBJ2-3,CASSETSGGGTDTQYF
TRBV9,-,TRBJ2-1,CASSVGSSSINEQFF
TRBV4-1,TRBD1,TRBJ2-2,CASSQQWTGGELFF
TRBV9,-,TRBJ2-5,CASSVGRGETQYF
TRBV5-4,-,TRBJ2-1,CASSPRGTGYNEQFF
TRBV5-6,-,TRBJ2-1,CASSTLTGDNEQFF
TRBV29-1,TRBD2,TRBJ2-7,CSVVAGVHEQYF
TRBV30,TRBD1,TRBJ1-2,CAWRRDRAANYGYTF
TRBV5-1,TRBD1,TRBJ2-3,CASSSSPTGVTTDTQYF
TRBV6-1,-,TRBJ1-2,CASSAVGGYGYTF
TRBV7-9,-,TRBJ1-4,CASSLNGGEKLFF
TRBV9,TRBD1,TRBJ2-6,CASSRFDRGVSGANVLTF
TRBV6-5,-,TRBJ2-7,CASSYSTGYEQYF
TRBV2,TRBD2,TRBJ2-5,CASSGGLVLQETQYF